This T cell receptor (beta chain) was recovered during a study of blood T cell repertoires in COVID-19. Across the whole study: The samples span acute and convalescent COVID-19 from the United States, Italy and Spain. T cells, B-cell-depleted T cells, or PBMCs provided the cDNA or gDNA that served as material.

This clone was detected many times. Germline-derived CDR1 and CDR2 are SEHNR and FQNEAQ (reference sequence). The V end was cut by 1 base, the J end by 5 bases, with 15 bases between. The CDR3 runs 15 residues. In the original workflow: Scientists estimated how many nucleated cells there were by amplifying reference gene primers. Measured with immunoSEQ multiplex PCR; TCRdb has only the in-frame clones, and not every one. D and trimming were read from the DNA, whereas the V and J calls and clone size are those reported in that table. The sample shows more than 95,000 clones, 75% to 90% of them seen only once.

The V gene is TRBV7-9, the J gene TRBJ2-7, with D perhaps TRBD2 (5 bases). The sequence derives from a man aged 45-65 years with acute or convalescent COVID-19. The sample comprised peripheral blood. In DNA form, the CDR3 reads TGTGCCAGCAGCTTAGGCGGCGGGTTACGCGACGAGCAGTACTTC. Protein: CASSLGGGLRDEQYF.